The 28 T cell receptor beta chains presented below share a single source sample, sequenced in a study of a mutant IDH1 vaccine in newly diagnosed glioma (dated by TCRdb to the early 2020s). Their antigens are not known. Libraries were constructed by the immunoSEQ multiplex PCR assay. TCRdb mirrors the immuneACCESS table, restricted to in-frame sequences. Some clones are absent from its copies; in checked studies, under half trace to an unresolved V gene, and the reason for the others is unknown. The sample table shows approximately 57,000 clones, and roughly 82% are seen once. The ten largest account for about 3.1% of the sample. Reading the label with the study, this specimen's time point is: week 5, during vaccination. Every vaccine dose consisted of 300 ug of a 20-mer mutant IDH1 peptide in Montanide, administered subcutaneously together with topical imiquimod. Sequencing was performed on PBMCs, taken from a glioma patient whose treatment included an IDH1 peptide vaccine. The receptors come from a woman aged 18-35 years with glioma. Some clones in this sample may be carry-over from other donors' samples.

V usage is TRBV13 and J usage is TRBJ1-2, with D perhaps TRBD1 (6 bases). CDR3 size: 13 residues. The ends were cut back, 4 bases at V and 4 bases at J, with 10 bases in the middle. Germline V lookup: CDR1 PRHDT, CDR2 FYEKMQ (reference sequence). The chain's CDR3 is CASSSGGAYGYTF. The DNA for the CDR3 is TGTGCCAGCAGCTCTGGGGGGGCCTATGGCTACACCTTC.

V and J are TRBV7-9 and TRBJ1-1; a possible D gene is TRBD1 (5 bases). The length of the CDR3 is 15 residues. Germline V gives CDR1 SEHNR, CDR2 FQNEAQ (reference sequence). Trimming took 5 bases from V and 6 from J, leaving 19 bases between them. The CDR3 DNA sequence: TGTGCCAGCAGCCCTAAAATAAGACAGAGCGCTGAAGCTTTCTTT. Its protein product is CASSPKIRQSAEAFF.

This chain links TRBV12-5 with TRBJ2-2, with D unclear. The germline gives CDR1 LGHNT, CDR2 FRNRAP. There are 22 residues in the CDR3. The V end lost 0 bases, the J end lost 4 bases, and 30 bases lay between the germline ends. The CDR3 sequence is CASGLVGRHPIHDTSTTGELFF. The CDR3 DNA reads TGTGCTAGTGGTTTGGTAGGACGACACCCTATACACGACACCTCGACCACCGGGGAGCTGTTTTTT.

The rearrangement joins TRBV10-1 to TRBJ1-1; 7 nucleotides agree with TRBD1. The V segment lost 4 bases and the J segment 4 bases; nucleotides outside the gene matches: 9. This CDR3 contains 15 residues. Germline CDR1 is WNHNN and CDR2 is SYGVQD (reference sequence). The CDR3 sequence is CASSVPRAGGTEAFF. CDR3 coding DNA: TGCGCCAGCAGTGTCCCTCGGGCAGGGGGCACTGAAGCTTTCTTT.

CDR3 amino acids: CASSTGGVGYTF. The DNA for the CDR3 is TGTGCCAGTAGTACAGGGGGCGTTGGCTACACCTTC. V usage is TRBV19 and J usage is TRBJ1-2; 8 positions match TRBD1. Germline V gene sequence: CDR1 LNHDA, CDR2 SQIVND (reference sequence). This CDR3 spans 12 amino acids. V lost 4 bases to trimming and J lost 7 bases; unmatched junction nucleotides: 2.

V usage is TRBV4-2 and J usage is TRBJ2-1, with D possibly called TRBD1 or TRBD2 (5 bases each). The germline CDR1 and CDR2 sequences are LGHNA and YNFKEQ. V lost 2 bases to trimming and J lost 4 bases, with 21 bases between them. The CDR3 is 18 residues long. The CDR3, as DNA: TGTGCCAGCAGCCAACCCTCGAACCGGGGCTTGTGGTACAATGAGCAGTTCTTC. Protein: CASSQPSNRGLWYNEQFF.

The sample holds a few counts of this clone. The chain recombines TRBV27 with TRBJ1-1; D perhaps matches TRBD1 (6 bases). V lost 4 bases to trimming and J lost 1 base, with 10 bases between them. Germline V lookup: CDR1 MNHEY, CDR2 SMNVEV (reference sequence). This CDR3 is 14 amino acids long. CDR3 in amino acids: CASSSTGPNTEAFF. Here the CDR3 DNA reads TGTGCCAGCAGTTCGACAGGTCCGAACACTGAAGCTTTCTTT.

This chain links TRBV27 with TRBJ2-7; D gene ambiguous. Germline CDR1 is MNHEY and CDR2 is SMNVEV (reference sequence). Trimming shortened V by 6 bases and J by 0 bases, and 15 bases separated the two germline ends. This CDR3 has 15 amino acids. The CDR3, as DNA: TGTGCCAGCAGAGTCGGCGTCACCCACTCCTACGAGCAGTACTTC. Protein: CASRVGVTHSYEQYF.

This clone was seen once. The V and J genes are TRBV5-4 and TRBJ2-1; D may correspond to TRBD1 or TRBD2 (6 bases each). The CDR3 is made up of 13 amino acids. V was cut by 9 bases and J by 8 bases, with 18 bases left in between. Germline lookup yields CDR1 SGHNT and CDR2 YYREEE (reference sequence). CDR3 coding DNA: TGTGCCACTCTGGGGGGCTCGGGGGATGAGCAGTTCTTC. Residues: CATLGGSGDEQFF.

V is TRBV4-3 and J is TRBJ1-2; D is undetermined. The CDR3 runs to 14 residues. CDR1 LGHNA and CDR2 YSLEER come from the germline V gene. Trimming took 0 bases from V and 2 from J, leaving 7 bases between them. The CDR3 DNA is TGCGCCAGCAGCCAAGACAGGAACAACTATGGCTACACCTTC. The encoded protein is CASSQDRNNYGYTF.

V gene TRBV29-1 combines with J gene TRBJ1-2; D is possibly TRBD1 (6 bases). V shed 1 base and J shed 4 bases, with 13 bases lying between them. Germline V gene lookup returns CDR1 SQVTM and CDR2 ANQGSEA. This CDR3 has 14 amino acids. CDR3 protein: CSVEGGARSYGYTF. The CDR3 nucleotides are TGCAGCGTTGAAGGGGGGGCGCGGAGCTATGGCTACACCTTC.

The chain uses TRBV11-3 and TRBJ2-2, with a tentative D call TRBD1 (6 bases). The CDR3 is made up of 18 amino acids. Germline assignment: CDR1 SGHNT and CDR2 YENEEA. The V end lost 0 bases, the J end lost 1 base, and 15 bases lay between the germline ends. The CDR3 spells CASSLDGWGRKNTGELFF. CDR3 DNA sequence: TGTGCCAGCAGCTTAGATGGGTGGGGGCGCAAGAACACCGGGGAGCTGTTTTTT. Based on the CDR3 plus reference TRBV11-3 and TRBJ2-2, the full variable domain is EAGVVQSPRYKIIEKKQPVAFWCNPISGHNTLYWYLQNLGQGPELLIRYENEEAVDDSQLPKDRFSAERLKGVDSTLKIQPAELGDSAVYLCASSLDGWGRKNTGELFFGEGSRLTVL.

The rearrangement joins TRBV11-2 to TRBJ2-5; 8 nucleotides match TRBD1. Germline values: CDR1 SGHAT, CDR2 FQNNGV. The V gene end was trimmed by 9 bases and the J gene end by 5 bases; junction bases not matched to a gene: 8. CDR3 size: 13 residues. The CDR3 loop reads CASCPTGDETQYF. In nucleotides, the CDR3 is TGTGCCAGTTGCCCGACAGGGGACGAGACCCAGTACTTC.

The count of this clone is one. The chain carries TRBV11-1 and TRBJ2-2; D is tentatively TRBD1 or TRBD2 (5 bases each). In germline, CDR1 is SGHAT, CDR2 FQDESV (reference sequence). The ends were cut back, 3 bases at V and 4 bases at J, with 6 bases in the middle. This CDR3 comprises 13 residues. CDR3 sequence (DNA): TGTGCCAGCAGCTTGAGGGGCACCGGGGAGCTGTTTTTT. It translates to CASSLRGTGELFF.

The count of this clone is one. J is TRBJ2-5 and V is TRBV14; 9 bases are shared with TRBD2. Germline V CDR1 and CDR2: SGHDN, FVKESK. The trim removed 4 bases at V and 3 bases at J, leaving 6 bases unmatched. The CDR3 extends over 15 amino acids. The CDR3 coding sequence is TGTGCCAGCAGCCGATACAGACTAGCGGAAGAGACCCAGTACTTC. Protein product: CASSRYRLAEETQYF.

This chain connects TRBV7-9 to TRBJ2-5; D perhaps matches TRBD2 (7 bases). V gave up 1 base and J gave up 5 bases, with 14 bases separating them. CDR3 length: 15 amino acids. Germline-derived CDR1 and CDR2 are SEHNR and FQNEAQ (reference sequence). The CDR3 DNA sequence: TGTGCCAGCAGCTTAGATCGGGGGGCCTGGGAGACCCAGTACTTC. Its translation: CASSLDRGAWETQYF.

The chain combines TRBV9 with TRBJ2-2; TRBD2 agrees at 8 bases. Per germline, CDR1 SGDLS and CDR2 YYNGEE. After removal of 0 bases from V and 7 bases from J, the junction contained 11 bases not matched to a gene. The CDR3 runs 17 residues. DNA for the CDR3: TGTGCCAGCAGCGTAGAAGTTAGCGTCAGCGGGGGCGGGGAGCTGTTTTTT. Translation: CASSVEVSVSGGGELFF.

The gene calls are TRBV5-6 and TRBJ2-6, with a weak D call TRBD1 (6 bases). CDR3 size: 17 residues. V was shortened by 3 bases and J by 0 bases, with 13 bases between the two germline ends. The germline gives CDR1 SGHDT, CDR2 YYEEEE. The CDR3, as DNA: TGTGCCAGCAGCTACAGGGTAAATTACTCTGGGGCCAACGTCCTGACTTTC. Translating gives CASSYRVNYSGANVLTF.

The rearrangement joins TRBV30 to TRBJ2-6; TRBD1 matches at 11 bases. This CDR3 has 17 amino acids. Germline CDR1 and CDR2: GTSNPN and SVGIG (reference sequence). The CDR3 DNA reads TGTGCTCATTTCCGGGACAGGGGGTCCGCTGGGGCCAACGTCCTGACTTTC. Translation: CAHFRDRGSAGANVLTF.

This chain links TRBV7-9 with TRBJ2-7; D unresolved. The CDR3 runs to 14 residues. Per the germline V gene, CDR1 is SEHNR and CDR2 is FQNEAQ (reference sequence). Deletions cut 5 bases from V and 1 base from J, with 12 bases between. The CDR3 protein is CASSLLVPSYEQYF. DNA of the CDR3: TGTGCCAGCAGCCTTCTGGTCCCTTCCTACGAGCAGTACTTC.

This clone has a single count. V usage is TRBV28 and J usage is TRBJ1-5; D remains ambiguous. The CDR3 consists of 13 residues. The germline V gene has CDR1 MDHEN and CDR2 SYDVKM. V was trimmed by 7 bases and J by 6 bases, leaving 13 bases between them. CDR3 bases: TGTGCCAGCAAGATCGGAGGTCCTCAGCCCCAGCATTTT. Translating it yields CASKIGGPQPQHF. Full variable domain (missing parts from reference TRBV28 and TRBJ1-5): DVKVTQSSRYLVKRTGEKVFLECVQDMDHENMFWYRQDPGLGLRLIYFSYDVKMKEKGDIPEGYSVSREKKERFSLILESASTNQTSMYLCASKIGGPQPQHFGDGTRLSIL.

The chain carries TRBV5-6 and TRBJ2-1; TRBD2 aligns across 7 bases. Germline CDR1 is SGHDT and CDR2 is YYEEEE. This CDR3 contains 16 residues. With V trimmed by 1 base and J by 0 bases, 4 bases remained unmatched. The chain's CDR3 is CASSLWGRASYNEQFF. The CDR3 bases are TGTGCCAGCAGCTTGTGGGGGAGGGCCTCCTACAATGAGCAGTTCTTC.

This clone was seen once. This sequence joins TRBV4-1 and TRBJ2-3; D might be TRBD1 or TRBD2, each matching 5 bases. Germline values: CDR1 MGHRA, CDR2 YSYEKL. The V and J ends lost 4 bases and 4 bases respectively, with 6 bases between them. The CDR3 sequence is 12 residues long. Written as DNA, the CDR3 is TGCGCCAGCAGCCGAGGGGCAGATACGCAGTATTTT. Protein product: CASSRGADTQYF.

This chain joins TRBV5-4 and TRBJ1-1; D remains unclear. CDR1 and CDR2 (germline): SGHNT, YYREEE (reference sequence). The CDR3 length is 14 residues. Trimming stripped 4 bases from V and 0 bases from J, with 10 bases between. The CDR3 region has the DNA TGTGCCAGCAGCCGAGAGCCCATGAACACTGAAGCTTTCTTT. It encodes CASSREPMNTEAFF. The full variable domain, in which reference TRBV5-4 and TRBJ1-1 provide the parts outside the CDR3, is ETGVTQSPTHLIKTRGQQVTLRCSSQSGHNTVSWYQQALGQGPQFIFQYYREEENGRGNFPPRFSGLQFPNYSSELNVNALELDDSALYLCASSREPMNTEAFFGQGTRLTVV.

The chain is built from TRBV2 and TRBJ1-2, with 9 bases identical to TRBD1. Germline lookup yields CDR1 SNHLY and CDR2 FYNNEI. With V trimmed by 5 bases and J by 3 bases, 4 bases remained unmatched. This CDR3 has 14 residues. The CDR3 DNA reads TGTGCCAGCAGTCCGGGACAGGGACACTATGGCTACACCTTC. Translated, it gives CASSPGQGHYGYTF.

The chain uses TRBV6-5 and TRBJ2-3; TRBD1 matches at 10 bases. The J segment lost 4 bases and the V segment lost 9 bases, leaving 7 bases of the junction unmatched. Looked up from germline, CDR1 is MNHEY and CDR2 is SVGAGI. There are 14 residues in the CDR3. Written as DNA, the CDR3 is TGTGCCAGTCAACGGACAGGGGGAGCAGATACGCAGTATTTT. It specifies CASQRTGGADTQYF.

The chain recombines TRBV30 with TRBJ1-2; TRBD1 matches at 8 bases. The germline gives CDR1 GTSNPN, CDR2 SVGIG (reference sequence). CDR3 size: 11 residues. V shed 4 bases and J 6 bases; nucleotides not matched to a gene: 1. This CDR3 reads CAWKQGDGYTF. The CDR3 DNA reads TGTGCCTGGAAACAGGGGGATGGCTACACCTTC.

V gene TRBV4-1 combines with J gene TRBJ2-7; 8 nucleotides match TRBD1. This CDR3 has 12 amino acids. The germline CDR1 and CDR2 sequences are MGHRA and YSYEKL. Trimming took 9 bases from V and 7 from J; bases not matched to a gene: 8. The CDR3 protein is CASLTGAGEQYF. The CDR3 nucleotides are TGCGCCAGTTTGACAGGGGCGGGTGAGCAGTACTTC.